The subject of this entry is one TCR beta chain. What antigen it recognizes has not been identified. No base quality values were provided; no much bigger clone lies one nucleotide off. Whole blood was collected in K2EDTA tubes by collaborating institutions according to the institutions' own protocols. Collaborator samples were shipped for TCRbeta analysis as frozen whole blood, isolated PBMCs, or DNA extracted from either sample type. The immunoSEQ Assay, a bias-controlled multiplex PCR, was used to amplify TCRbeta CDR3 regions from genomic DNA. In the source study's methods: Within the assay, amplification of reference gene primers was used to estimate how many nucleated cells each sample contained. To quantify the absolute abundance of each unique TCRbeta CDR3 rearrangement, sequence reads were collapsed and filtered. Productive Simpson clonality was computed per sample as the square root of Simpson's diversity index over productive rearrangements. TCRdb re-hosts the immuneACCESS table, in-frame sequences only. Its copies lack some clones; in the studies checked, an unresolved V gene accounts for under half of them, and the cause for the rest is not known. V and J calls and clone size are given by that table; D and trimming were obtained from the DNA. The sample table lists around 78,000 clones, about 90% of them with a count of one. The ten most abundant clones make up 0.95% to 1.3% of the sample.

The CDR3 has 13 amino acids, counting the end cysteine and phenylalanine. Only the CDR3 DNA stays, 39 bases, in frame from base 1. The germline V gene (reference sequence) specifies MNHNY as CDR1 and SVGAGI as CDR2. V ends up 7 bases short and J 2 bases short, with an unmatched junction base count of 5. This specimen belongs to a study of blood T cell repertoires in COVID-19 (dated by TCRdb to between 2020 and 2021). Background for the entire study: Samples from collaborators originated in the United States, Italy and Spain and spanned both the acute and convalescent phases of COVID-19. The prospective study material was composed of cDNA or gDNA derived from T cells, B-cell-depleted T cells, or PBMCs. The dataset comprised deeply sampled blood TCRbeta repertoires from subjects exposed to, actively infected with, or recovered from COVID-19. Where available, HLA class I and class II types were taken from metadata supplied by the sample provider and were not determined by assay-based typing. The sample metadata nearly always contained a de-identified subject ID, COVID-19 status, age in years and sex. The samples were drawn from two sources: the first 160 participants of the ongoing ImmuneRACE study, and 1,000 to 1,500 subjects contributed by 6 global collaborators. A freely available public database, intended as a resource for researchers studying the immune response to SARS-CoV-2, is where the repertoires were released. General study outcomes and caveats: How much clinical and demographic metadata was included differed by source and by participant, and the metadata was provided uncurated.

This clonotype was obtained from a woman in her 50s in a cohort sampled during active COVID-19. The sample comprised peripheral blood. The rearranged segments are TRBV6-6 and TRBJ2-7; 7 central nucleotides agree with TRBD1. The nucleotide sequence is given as TGTGCCAGCACCAGGGACAGCACCTACGAGCAGTACTTC. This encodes CASTRDSTYEQYF.